What follows describes a single T cell receptor (beta chain). The V end lost 2 bases, the J end lost 9 bases, and 13 bases lay between the germline ends. CDR1 KGHSH and CDR2 LQKENI come from the germline V gene. This CDR3 is built from 13 residues. The data derive from a study of OX40 agonist ivuxolimab in advanced cancers. Study-level background: In three patients, partial responses were observed, one with hepatocellular carcinoma and two with cutaneous melanoma.

The data were produced by immunoSEQ multiplex PCR, yet TCRdb's version contains in-frame clones alone and is incomplete. Of roughly 100,000 clones listed, 85% to 90% were seen once; the top ten hold under 0.8%. The receptor comes from an adult with an advanced solid tumor such as melanoma, head and neck, liver or kidney cancer. The specimen comprised CD4+ or CD8+ T cells sorted from blood, sampled in a trial of the OX40 agonist ivuxolimab. The rearrangement links TRBV18 to TRBJ1-2; tentative D call: TRBD1 (5 bases). The CDR3 DNA reads TGTGCCAGCTCACCAGGGACGGAAAGGAGCTACACCTTC. It specifies CASSPGTERSYTF. Filled out from reference TRBV18 and TRBJ1-2, the complete variable domain reads NAGVMQNPRHLVRRRGQEARLRCSPMKGHSHVYWYRQLPEEGLKFMVYLQKENIIDESGMPKERFSAEFPKEGPSILRIQQVVRGDSAAYFCASSPGTERSYTFGSGTRLTVV.